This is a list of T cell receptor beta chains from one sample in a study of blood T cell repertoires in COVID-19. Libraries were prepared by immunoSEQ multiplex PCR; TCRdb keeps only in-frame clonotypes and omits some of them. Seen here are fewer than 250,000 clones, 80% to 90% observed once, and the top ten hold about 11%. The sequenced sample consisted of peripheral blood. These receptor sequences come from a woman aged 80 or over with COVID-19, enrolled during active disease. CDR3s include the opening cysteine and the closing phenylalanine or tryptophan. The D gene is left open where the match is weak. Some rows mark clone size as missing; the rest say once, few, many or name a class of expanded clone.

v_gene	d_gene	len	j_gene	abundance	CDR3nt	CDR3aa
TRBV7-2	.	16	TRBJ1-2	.	TGTGCCAGCAGCCTTGGAGGACAGTACCAAAACTATGGCTACACCTTC	CASSLGGQYQNYGYTF
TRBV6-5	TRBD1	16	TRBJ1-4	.	TGTGCCAGCAGTTACGCTCCGGGACAGGTCGGTGAAAAACTGTTTTTT	CASSYAPGQVGEKLFF
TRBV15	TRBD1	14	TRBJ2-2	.	TGTGCCACCAGGGGAGAACAGGGGCGCGGGGAGCTGTTTTTT	CATRGEQGRGELFF
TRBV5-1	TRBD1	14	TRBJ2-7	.	TGCGCCAGCAGCTCGGGACAGGGTGGCCACGAGCAGTACTTC	CASSSGQGGHEQYF
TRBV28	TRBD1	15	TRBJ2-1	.	TGTGCCAGCAGTTTAGCGGGACAGGGGGCGAGTGAGCAGTTCTTC	CASSLAGQGASEQFF
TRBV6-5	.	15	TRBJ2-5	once	TGTGCCAGCACCCCCCCGACCGGGGAATTTTTGCCCCAGTACTTC	CASTPPTGEFLPQYF
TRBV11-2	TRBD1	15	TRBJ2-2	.	TGTGCCAGCAGCTTCCGGGACAGAAGCACCGGGGAGCTGTTTTTT	CASSFRDRSTGELFF
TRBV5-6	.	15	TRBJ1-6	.	TGTGCCAGCAGCTTGGGCCACACTAATAATTCACCCCTCCACTTT	CASSLGHTNNSPLHF
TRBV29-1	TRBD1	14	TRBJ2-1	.	TGCAGCGTAGACCCGGGACAGGGGTTGACTGAGCAGTTCTTC	CSVDPGQGLTEQFF
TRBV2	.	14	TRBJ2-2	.	TGTGCCAGCAGTGATCGGGGGAGCACCGGGGAGCTGTTTTTT	CASSDRGSTGELFF
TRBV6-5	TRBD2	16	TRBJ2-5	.	TGTGCCAGCAGTTACTCGATGGCGGGGGGTCAAGAGACCCAGTACTTC	CASSYSMAGGQETQYF
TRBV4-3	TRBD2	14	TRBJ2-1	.	TGCGCCAGCAGTCCCTCTCGCGGGGGGGTTGAGCAGTTCTTC	CASSPSRGGVEQFF
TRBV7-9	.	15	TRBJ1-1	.	TGTGCCAGCAGCTTATCAGGAGGGGTCAACACTGAAGCTTTCTTT	CASSLSGGVNTEAFF
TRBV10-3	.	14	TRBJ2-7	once	TGTGCCATCAGTGGGGGCGAAACCCCCTACGAGCAGTACTTC	CAISGGETPYEQYF
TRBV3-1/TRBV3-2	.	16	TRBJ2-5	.	TGTGCCAGCAGCCAAGGACTGGGGGCGACGAAGGAGACCCAGTACTTC	CASSQGLGATKETQYF
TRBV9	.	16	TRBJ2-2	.	TGTGCCAGCAGCGTAGCTGGGGGGGCCAACACCGGGGAGCTGTTTTTT	CASSVAGGANTGELFF
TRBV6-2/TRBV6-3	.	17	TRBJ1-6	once	TGTGCCAGCAGTCTAAAGGGACTCCCCATCTCACGTTCACCCCTCCACTTT	CASSLKGLPISRSPLHF
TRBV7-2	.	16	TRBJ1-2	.	TGTGCCAGCAGCCCCCGTGTTTACAGTACTAACTATGGCTACACCTTC	CASSPRVYSTNYGYTF
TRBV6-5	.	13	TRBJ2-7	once	TGTGCCAGCAGTACCCCCGGGGCCTACGAGCAGTACTTC	CASSTPGAYEQYF
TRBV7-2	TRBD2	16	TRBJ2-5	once	TGTGCCAGCAGCTTAGCACTAGCGGGGGGAGTAGAGACCCAGTACTTC	CASSLALAGGVETQYF
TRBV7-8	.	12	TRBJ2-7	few	TGTGCCAGCAGCCAGAGCTCCTACGAGCAGTACTTC	CASSQSSYEQYF
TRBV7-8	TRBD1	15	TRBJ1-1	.	TGTGCCAGCAGCTTGGCCGGGACAGGGGGCGATGAAGCTTTCTTT	CASSLAGTGGDEAFF
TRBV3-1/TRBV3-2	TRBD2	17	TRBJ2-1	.	TGTGCCAGCAGCCAAGATTTAGGCGGGGGGGCGCTCAGTGAGCAGTTCTTC	CASSQDLGGGALSEQFF
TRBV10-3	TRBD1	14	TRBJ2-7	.	TGTGCCATCAGTGAGTCGGGACAGGACTACGAGCAGTACTTC	CAISESGQDYEQYF
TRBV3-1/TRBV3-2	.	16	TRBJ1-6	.	TGTGCCAGCAGCCAAGCCTCAATACGACTCAGCCGCAGCCTCCGCTTT	CASSQASIRLSRSLRF
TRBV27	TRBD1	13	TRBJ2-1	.	TGTGCCAGCAGTCAAACAGGGGTAAATGAGCAGTTCTTC	CASSQTGVNEQFF
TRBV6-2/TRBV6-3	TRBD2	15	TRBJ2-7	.	TGTGCCAGCAGTTCCACATCGGGGGGATACTACGAGCAGTACTTC	CASSSTSGGYYEQYF
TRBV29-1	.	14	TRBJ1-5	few	TGCAGTGTCGGGGAGGTTTCGGGCAATCAGCCCCAGCATTTT	CSVGEVSGNQPQHF
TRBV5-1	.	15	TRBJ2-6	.	TGCGCCAGCAGCCCCCCGCAGGCTGGGGCCAACGTCCTGACTTTC	CASSPPQAGANVLTF
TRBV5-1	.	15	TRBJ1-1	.	TGCGCCAGCAGCTTGGTCCGGGGGGCAAGGGCTGAAGCTTTCTTT	CASSLVRGARAEAFF
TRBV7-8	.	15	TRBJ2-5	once	TGTGCCAGCAGCTTAGATGGGACAAAGAAAGAGACCCAGTACTTC	CASSLDGTKKETQYF
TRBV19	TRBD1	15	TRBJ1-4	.	TGTGCCAGTAGTCCCACAGGGGGGCGAAATGAAAAACTGTTTTTT	CASSPTGGRNEKLFF
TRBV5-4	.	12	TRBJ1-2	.	TGTGCCAGCAGCTTGTCCCAGGGTGGCTACACCTTC	CASSLSQGGYTF
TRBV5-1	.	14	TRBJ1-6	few	TGCGCCAGCAGCTTGGGACAGAAACCATCACCCCTCCACTTT	CASSLGQKPSPLHF
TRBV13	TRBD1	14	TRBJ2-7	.	TGTGCCAGCAGCTTAGGGCTACAGGGGGGCGAGCAGTACTTC	CASSLGLQGGEQYF
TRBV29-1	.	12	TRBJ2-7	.	TGCAGCGTTGAAGTGTCAGGGGACGAGCAGTACTTC	CSVEVSGDEQYF
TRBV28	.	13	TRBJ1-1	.	TGTGCCAGCAGTCCTAACAGGAACACTGAAGCTTTCTTT	CASSPNRNTEAFF
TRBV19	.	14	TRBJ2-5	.	TGTGCCAGTAGTATAGCGGGGATCCAAGAGACCCAGTACTTC	CASSIAGIQETQYF
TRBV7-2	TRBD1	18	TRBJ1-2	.	TGTGCCAGCAGCTTACGCGTTTACAGGGGGATCGTCGTGGATGGCTACACCTTC	CASSLRVYRGIVVDGYTF
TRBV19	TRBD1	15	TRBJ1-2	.	TGTGCCAGTAGTAGCCAAGGGACAGGAGGCCGTGGCTACACCTTC	CASSSQGTGGRGYTF
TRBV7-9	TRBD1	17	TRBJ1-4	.	TGTGCCAGCAGCTTAGCCCACTGGACAGGGGCCGGTGAAAAACTGTTTTTT	CASSLAHWTGAGEKLFF
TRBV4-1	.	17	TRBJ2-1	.	TGCGCCAGCAGCCAAGATACGGGGGGCACATCCTACAATGAGCAGTTCTTC	CASSQDTGGTSYNEQFF
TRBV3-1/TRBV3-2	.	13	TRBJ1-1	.	TGTGCCAGCAGCCAAGTTAGCGGGGCTGAAGCTTTCTTT	CASSQVSGAEAFF
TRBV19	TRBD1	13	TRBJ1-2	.	TGTGCCAGTAGTCCACAGGGGAACTATGGCTACACCTTC	CASSPQGNYGYTF
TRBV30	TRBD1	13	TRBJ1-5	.	TGTGCCTGGAGGGGACAGGGGAATCAGCCCCAGCATTTT	CAWRGQGNQPQHF
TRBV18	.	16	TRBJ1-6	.	TGTGCCAGCTCACAACAGCGGGGGCGGGAAGGTTCACCCCTCCACTTT	CASSQQRGREGSPLHF